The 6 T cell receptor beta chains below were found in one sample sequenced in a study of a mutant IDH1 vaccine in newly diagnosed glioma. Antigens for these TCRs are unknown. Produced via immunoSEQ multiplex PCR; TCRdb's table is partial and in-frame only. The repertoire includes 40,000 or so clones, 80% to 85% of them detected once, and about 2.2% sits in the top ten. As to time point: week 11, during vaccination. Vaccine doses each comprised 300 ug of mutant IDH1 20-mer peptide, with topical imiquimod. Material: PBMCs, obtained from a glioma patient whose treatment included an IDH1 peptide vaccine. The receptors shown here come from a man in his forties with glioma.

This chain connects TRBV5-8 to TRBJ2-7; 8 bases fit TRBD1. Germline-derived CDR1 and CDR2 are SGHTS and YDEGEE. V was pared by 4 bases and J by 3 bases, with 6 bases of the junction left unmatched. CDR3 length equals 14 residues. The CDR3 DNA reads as TGTGCCAGCAGCGACAGGGGAATGGGCTACGAGCAGTACTTC. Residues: CASSDRGMGYEQYF. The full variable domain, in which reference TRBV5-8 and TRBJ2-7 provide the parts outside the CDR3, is EAGVTQSPTHLIKTRGQQATLRCSPISGHTSVYWYQQALGLGLQFLLWYDEGEERNRGNFPPRFSGRQFPNYSSELNVNALELEDSALYLCASSDRGMGYEQYFGPGTRLTVT.

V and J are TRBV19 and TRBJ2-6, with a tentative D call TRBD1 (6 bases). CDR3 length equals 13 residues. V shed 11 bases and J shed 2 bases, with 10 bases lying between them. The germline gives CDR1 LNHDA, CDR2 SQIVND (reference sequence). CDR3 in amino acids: CAGHRAGANVLTF. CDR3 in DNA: TGTGCCGGCCACAGGGCTGGGGCCAACGTCCTGACTTTC.

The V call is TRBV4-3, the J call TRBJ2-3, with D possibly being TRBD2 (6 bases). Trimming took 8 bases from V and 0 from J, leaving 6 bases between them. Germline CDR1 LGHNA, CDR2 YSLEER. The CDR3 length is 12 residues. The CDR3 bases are TGCGCCAGCCGGGGGAGCACAGATACGCAGTATTTT. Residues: CASRGSTDTQYF.

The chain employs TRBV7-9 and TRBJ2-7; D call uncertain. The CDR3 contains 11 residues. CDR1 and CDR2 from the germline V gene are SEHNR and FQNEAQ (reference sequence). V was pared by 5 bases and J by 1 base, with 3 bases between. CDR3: CASSPSYEQYF. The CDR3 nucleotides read TGTGCCAGCAGCCCGTCCTACGAGCAGTACTTC.

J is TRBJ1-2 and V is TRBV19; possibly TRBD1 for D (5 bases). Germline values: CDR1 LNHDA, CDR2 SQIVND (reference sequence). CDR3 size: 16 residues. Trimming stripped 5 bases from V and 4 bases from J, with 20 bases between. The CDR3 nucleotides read TGTGCCAGTAGTCCCCTTGGGACGGCGATATTCTATGGCTACACCTTC. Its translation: CASSPLGTAIFYGYTF.

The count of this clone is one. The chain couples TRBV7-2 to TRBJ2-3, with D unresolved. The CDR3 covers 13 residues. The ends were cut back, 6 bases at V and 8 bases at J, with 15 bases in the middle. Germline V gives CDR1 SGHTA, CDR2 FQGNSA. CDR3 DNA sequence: TGTGCCAGCAGATCCGGGCTCTCGGGTACGCAGTATTTT. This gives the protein CASRSGLSGTQYF. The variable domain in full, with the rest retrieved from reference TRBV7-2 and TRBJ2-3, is GAGVSQSPSNKVTEKGKDVELRCDPISGHTALYWYRQSLGQGLEFLIYFQGNSAPDKSGLPSDRFSAERTGGSVSTLTIQRTQQEDSAVYLCASRSGLSGTQYFGPGTRLTVL.